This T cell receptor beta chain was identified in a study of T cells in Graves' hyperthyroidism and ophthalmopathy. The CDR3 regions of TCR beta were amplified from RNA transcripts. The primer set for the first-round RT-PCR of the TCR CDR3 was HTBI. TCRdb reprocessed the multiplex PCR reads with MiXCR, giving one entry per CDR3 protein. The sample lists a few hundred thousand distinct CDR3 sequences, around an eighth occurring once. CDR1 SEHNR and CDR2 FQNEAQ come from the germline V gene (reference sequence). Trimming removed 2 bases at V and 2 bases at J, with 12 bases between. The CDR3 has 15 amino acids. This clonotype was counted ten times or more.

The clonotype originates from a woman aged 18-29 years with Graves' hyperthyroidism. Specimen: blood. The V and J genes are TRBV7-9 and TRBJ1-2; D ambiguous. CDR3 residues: CASSLLAPQNYGYTF. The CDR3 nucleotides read TGTGCCAGCAGCTTACTGGCACCCCAGAACTATGGCTACACCTTC.